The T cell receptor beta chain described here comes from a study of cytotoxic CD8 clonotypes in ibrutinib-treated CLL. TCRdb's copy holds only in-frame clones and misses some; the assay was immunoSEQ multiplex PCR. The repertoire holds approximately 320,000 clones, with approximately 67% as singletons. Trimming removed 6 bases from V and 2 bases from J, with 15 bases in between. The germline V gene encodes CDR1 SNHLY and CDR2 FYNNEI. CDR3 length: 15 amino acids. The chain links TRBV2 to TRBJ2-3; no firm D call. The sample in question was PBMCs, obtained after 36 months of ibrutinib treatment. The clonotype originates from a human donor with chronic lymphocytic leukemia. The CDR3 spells CASRLSRAITDTQYF. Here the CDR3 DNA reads TGTGCCAGCAGACTATCCCGGGCCATCACAGATACGCAGTATTTT.